Listed below are T cell receptor beta chains from one sample, sequenced in a study of blood T cells in healthy people across ages. Using its own MiXCR run on the 5' RACE reads, TCRdb lists one record per CDR3 protein. The repertoire holds over 750,000 distinct CDR3 sequences, approximately 25% seen once, with 9.4% in the top ten. The data also belong to a second study, concerning T cells of mothers and their children.

Sequencing input: blood. These receptors originate from a boy between 10 and 17 years old in good health. The CDR3 runs from the conserved cysteine through the conserved F or W. D genes are given only for firm matches. Rows give clone size only sometimes, using once, few, many, or a class for an expanded clone.

CASSLDMGDEAFF,TGTGCCAGCAGTCTAGACATGGGGGATGAAGCTTTCTTT,TRBJ1-1,NA,TRBV12-3/TRBV12-4,NA
CASSFGQGTQEKLFF,TGCGCCAGCAGCTTCGGTCAGGGGACCCAAGAAAAACTGTTTTTT,TRBJ1-4,NA,TRBV5-1,few
CASKSGTIRSSYNEQFF,TGTGCCAGCAAATCCGGGACTATCCGGAGCTCCTACAATGAGCAGTTCTTC,TRBJ2-1,TRBD2,TRBV28,NA
CASSDSGTTSYEQYF,TGCGCCAGCAGTGATTCCGGGACTACATCCTACGAGCAGTACTTC,TRBJ2-7,TRBD2,TRBV10-2,NA
CSAGSPGRVNEKLFF,TGCAGTGCTGGTTCCCCGGGCAGGGTTAATGAAAAACTGTTTTTT,TRBJ1-4,NA,TRBV20-1,NA
CSARAAGGNEQYF,TGCAGTGCTAGAGCGGCAGGGGGGAACGAGCAGTACTTC,TRBJ2-7,NA,TRBV20-1,once
CASSQDRLTPSYNEQFF,TGTGCCAGCAGCCAAGATCGGCTCACCCCCTCCTACAATGAGCAGTTCTTC,TRBJ2-1,NA,TRBV3-1,few
CASTHSPSNEQFF,TGTGCCAGTACCCACAGCCCATCCAATGAGCAGTTCTTC,TRBJ2-1,NA,TRBV7-9,few
CASSPNRGNEKLFF,TGCGCCAGCAGCCCGAACAGGGGGAATGAAAAACTGTTTTTT,TRBJ1-4,TRBD1,TRBV4-1,NA
CASSEEWVVNTEAFF,TGTGCCAGCAGTGAAGAGTGGGTCGTGAACACTGAAGCTTTCTTT,TRBJ1-1,NA,TRBV6-1,NA
CASSHSITIFRGMVDNEQFF,TGTGCCAGCAGTCACAGTATAACAATTTTCAGGGGAATGGTTGACAATGAGCAGTTCTTC,TRBJ2-1,NA,TRBV6-2/TRBV6-3,many
CASSSSGTGYGYTF,TGCGCCAGCAGCTCTTCCGGGACAGGTTATGGCTACACCTTC,TRBJ1-2,TRBD1,TRBV5-1,NA
CASSPQLAGGLETQYF,TGCGCCAGCAGCCCTCAACTAGCGGGGGGGTTGGAGACCCAGTACTTC,TRBJ2-5,TRBD2,TRBV4-3,few
CASSSTRGGTNSPLHF,TGTGCCAGCAGTTCGACCCGAGGGGGCACGAATTCACCCCTCCACTTT,TRBJ1-6,TRBD1,TRBV12-3/TRBV12-4,few
CASSLPRTGGGYGYTF,TGTGCCAGCAGTTTACCAAGGACAGGGGGCGGCTATGGCTACACCTTC,TRBJ1-2,TRBD1,TRBV12-3/TRBV12-4,few
CACYTPGPDTEAFF,TGTGCCTGTTATACACCGGGACCGGACACTGAAGCTTTCTTT,TRBJ1-1,NA,TRBV30,NA
CAISGTSGQETQYF,TGTGCCATCAGTGGGACTAGCGGACAAGAGACCCAGTACTTC,TRBJ2-5,TRBD2,TRBV10-3,NA
CASTDGQAGQGKANEQFF,TGTGCCAGCACTGACGGACAAGCTGGACAGGGAAAAGCCAATGAGCAGTTCTTC,TRBJ2-1,TRBD1,TRBV19,NA
CASSLEDRGREAFF,TGTGCCAGCAGCTTAGAAGACAGGGGGCGGGAAGCTTTCTTT,TRBJ1-1,TRBD1,TRBV7-6,few
CASPPDPSICIAGKAYEQYF,TGTGCCAGCCCCCCGGACCCGTCGATTTGCATAGCGGGAAAAGCCTACGAGCAGTACTTC,TRBJ2-7,NA,TRBV21-1,few
CASSLVLAGTDTQYF,TGTGCCAGCAGCTTGGTACTAGCGGGAACCGATACGCAGTATTTT,TRBJ2-3,TRBD2,TRBV7-2,few
CASRPFGGANVLTF,TGTGCCAGCAGGCCCTTCGGCGGGGCCAACGTCCTGACTTTC,TRBJ2-6,NA,TRBV11-2,NA
CAISESKGLTGELFF,TGTGCCATCAGTGAGTCGAAGGGGCTCACCGGGGAGCTGTTTTTT,TRBJ2-2,NA,TRBV10-3,NA
CASSLAGEGVYF,TGCGCCAGCAGCTTGGCGGGGGAGGGCGTGTACTTC,TRBJ2-7,TRBD2,TRBV5-1,NA
CASSLSLALYNEQFF,TGTGCCAGCAGCTTATCTCTAGCGCTATACAATGAGCAGTTCTTC,TRBJ2-1,NA,TRBV7-9,once
CASSLQGFGNTIYF,TGCGCCAGCAGCTTACAGGGTTTCGGAAACACCATATATTTT,TRBJ1-3,NA,TRBV5-1,few
CASSLRVGSEDEQFF,TGTGCCAGCAGCTTACGGGTAGGCTCCGAAGATGAGCAGTTCTTC,TRBJ2-1,NA,TRBV7-8,NA
CASSLTTDPLETQYF,TGTGCCAGCAGCCTCACGACAGACCCCTTGGAGACCCAGTACTTC,TRBJ2-5,NA,TRBV7-9,NA
CASSLALRTSGSNEQFF,TGTGCCAGCAGCTTAGCGCTTCGGACTAGCGGGAGCAATGAGCAGTTCTTC,TRBJ2-1,TRBD2,TRBV7-2,NA
CASSKTRGGGETQYF,TGTGCCAGCAGCAAGACTAGAGGGGGGGGGGAGACCCAGTACTTC,TRBJ2-5,NA,TRBV7-2,few
CASSRRLAGGVFVTQYF,TGTGCCAGCAGTCGGCGCCTGGCGGGAGGGGTCTTCGTTACGCAGTATTTT,TRBJ2-3,TRBD2,TRBV6-5,NA
CASSYQGFGNIQYF,TGTGCCAGCAGTTATCAGGGGTTTGGAAACATTCAGTACTTC,TRBJ2-4,NA,TRBV6-5,NA
CASTIGGGTETQYF,TGTGCCAGCACCATTGGGGGGGGGACAGAGACCCAGTACTTC,TRBJ2-5,TRBD2,TRBV7-2,NA
CASSDSSYSRGKLFF,TGTGCCAGCAGTGATTCGTCTTACAGTAGGGGAAAACTGTTTTTT,TRBJ1-4,NA,TRBV6-1,NA
CASRVGQENNSPLHF,TGTGCCAGCAGGGTCGGCCAGGAGAATAATTCACCCCTCCACTTT,TRBJ1-6,NA,TRBV9,few
CASSVGMAMSNTGELFF,TGTGCCAGCAGCGTAGGTATGGCGATGTCGAACACCGGGGAGCTGTTTTTT,TRBJ2-2,NA,TRBV9,NA
CATARGPSYEQYF,TGTGCCACGGCCCGGGGCCCGTCCTACGAGCAGTACTTC,TRBJ2-7,NA,TRBV9,NA
CASSPQGGSNEQLF,TGTGCCAGCTCACCGCAGGGAGGGTCCAATGAGCAGCTCTTC,TRBJ2-1,TRBD2,TRBV18,few
CATSDSGRGTINEKLFF,TGTGCCACCAGTGATTCGGGAAGGGGGACGATAAATGAAAAACTGTTTTTT,TRBJ1-4,NA,TRBV24-1,NA
CSATVSGKTQYF,TGCAGTGCTACAGTGTCAGGGAAGACCCAGTACTTC,TRBJ2-5,NA,TRBV20-1,few
CSAKPDNEQFF,TGCAGCGCTAAACCTGACAATGAGCAGTTCTTC,TRBJ2-1,NA,TRBV29-1,few
CAISDPGDTEAFF,TGTGCCATCAGTGACCCGGGGGATACTGAAGCTTTCTTT,TRBJ1-1,NA,TRBV10-3,NA
CASGQGIGYEQYF,TGCGCCAGCGGCCAGGGGATCGGATACGAGCAGTACTTC,TRBJ2-7,NA,TRBV5-1,NA
CASLLGARHPNEQFF,TGTGCCAGCCTCCTTGGGGCTAGACATCCGAATGAGCAGTTCTTC,TRBJ2-1,NA,TRBV2,NA
CASRFPHLGKETQYF,TGTGCCAGCAGATTTCCCCATTTAGGGAAAGAGACCCAGTACTTC,TRBJ2-5,NA,TRBV25-1,NA
CASSPEDRGGDTQYF,TGTGCCAGCAGCCCCGAGGACAGGGGGGGAGATACGCAGTATTTT,TRBJ2-3,TRBD1,TRBV6-1,NA
CASSRDGTTYNEQFF,TGTGCCAGCAGTCGGGACGGCACGACCTACAATGAGCAGTTCTTC,TRBJ2-1,NA,TRBV6-5,few
CASSPRLVPETQYF,TGTGCCAGCAGCCCCCGACTAGTTCCAGAGACCCAGTACTTC,TRBJ2-5,NA,TRBV7-2,NA
CASSQDTGEAFF,TGTGCCAGCAGCCAAGATACAGGTGAAGCTTTCTTT,TRBJ1-1,NA,TRBV4-2,few
CSGGTPHEQFF,TGCAGCGGGGGGACTCCCCATGAGCAGTTCTTC,TRBJ2-1,NA,TRBV29-1,NA
CASSLTSVPGDIQYF,TGTGCCAGCAGCTTGACTAGCGTGCCGGGAGACATTCAGTACTTC,TRBJ2-4,TRBD2,TRBV5-4,few
CASSPGLDNFSYEQYF,TGCGCCAGCAGTCCCGGACTGGACAATTTCTCCTACGAGCAGTACTTC,TRBJ2-7,NA,TRBV5-1,NA
CASSSGQGFGYTF,TGTGCCAGCAGTTCGGGACAGGGCTTTGGCTACACCTTC,TRBJ1-2,TRBD1,TRBV28,NA
CAGKTGNGYTF,TGTGCCGGGAAGACAGGGAATGGCTACACCTTC,TRBJ1-2,TRBD1,TRBV19,few